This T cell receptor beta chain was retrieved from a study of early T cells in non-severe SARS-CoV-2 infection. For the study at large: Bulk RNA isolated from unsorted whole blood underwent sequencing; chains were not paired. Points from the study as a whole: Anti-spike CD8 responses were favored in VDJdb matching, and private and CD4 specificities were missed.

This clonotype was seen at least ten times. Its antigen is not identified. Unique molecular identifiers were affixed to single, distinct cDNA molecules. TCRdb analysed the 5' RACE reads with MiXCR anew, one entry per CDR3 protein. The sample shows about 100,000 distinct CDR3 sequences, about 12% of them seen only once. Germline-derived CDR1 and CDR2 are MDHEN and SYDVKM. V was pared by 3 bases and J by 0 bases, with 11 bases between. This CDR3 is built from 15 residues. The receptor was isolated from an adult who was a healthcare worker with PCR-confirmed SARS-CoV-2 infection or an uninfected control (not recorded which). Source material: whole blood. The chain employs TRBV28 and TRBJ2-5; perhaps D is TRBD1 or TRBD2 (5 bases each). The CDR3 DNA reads TGTGCCAGCAGTTTCATACCGGGACACCAAGAGACCCAGTACTTC. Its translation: CASSFIPGHQETQYF.